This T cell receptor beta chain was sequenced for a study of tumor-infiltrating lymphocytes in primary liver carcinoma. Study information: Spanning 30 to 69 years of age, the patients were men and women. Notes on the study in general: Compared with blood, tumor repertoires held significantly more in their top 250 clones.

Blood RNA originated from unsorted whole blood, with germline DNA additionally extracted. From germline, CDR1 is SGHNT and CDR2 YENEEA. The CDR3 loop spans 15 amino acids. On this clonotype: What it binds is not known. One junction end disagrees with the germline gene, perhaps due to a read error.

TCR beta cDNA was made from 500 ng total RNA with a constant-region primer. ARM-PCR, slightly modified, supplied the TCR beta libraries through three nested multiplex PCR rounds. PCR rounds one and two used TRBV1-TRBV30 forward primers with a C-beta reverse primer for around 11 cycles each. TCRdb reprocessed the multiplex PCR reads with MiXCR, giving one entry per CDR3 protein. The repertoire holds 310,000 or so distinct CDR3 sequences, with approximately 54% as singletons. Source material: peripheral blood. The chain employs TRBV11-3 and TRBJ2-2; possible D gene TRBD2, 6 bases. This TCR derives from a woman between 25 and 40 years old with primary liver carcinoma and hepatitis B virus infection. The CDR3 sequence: CVSNSSRGKAGELFF. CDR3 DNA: TGTGTCAGCAACTCTTCCCGCGGGAAGGCCGGGGAGCTGTTTTTT.